These 8 T cell receptor beta chains came from one sample sequenced in a study of CD8 T cells in ankylosing spondylitis. TCRdb recomputed calls from the 5' RACE reads with MiXCR, one row per CDR3 protein. The sample holds some 140,000 distinct CDR3 sequences; 11% are singletons and the top ten take roughly 4.3%. The sample comprised blood, either unsorted or a sorted T cell fraction (not recorded which). The receptors derive from a female donor with ankylosing spondylitis or in good health (not recorded which).

This clonotype was counted only a few times. The rearrangement joins TRBV29-1 to TRBJ1-2; TRBD1 is a possible D gene (6 bases). The ends were cut back, 4 bases at V and 4 bases at J, with 10 bases in the middle. The V gene's germline CDR1 is SQVTM and CDR2 ANQGSEA. The CDR3 totals 12 residues. The CDR3 coding sequence is TGCAGCGTTGCAGGACAGACCTATGGCTACACCTTC. This sequence encodes CSVAGQTYGYTF.

As concerns this clonotype: Just one base apart from a much larger clone, this may be a read error. The chain carries TRBV18 and TRBJ2-1; D is unclear. The germline gives CDR1 KGHSH, CDR2 LQKENI. The CDR3 has 14 residues. The V gene lost 3 bases and the J gene lost 6 bases, with 12 bases spanning the gap. DNA of the CDR3: TGTGCCAGCTCACCCGCTACGACTTGCAATGAGCAGTTCTTC. The encoded protein is CASSPATTCNEQFF.

V gene TRBV19 combines with J gene TRBJ2-1; possibly TRBD1 or TRBD2 for D (5 bases each). V was trimmed by 3 bases and J by 8 bases, leaving 11 bases between them. CDR3 length: 13 residues. In germline, CDR1 is LNHDA, CDR2 SQIVND (reference sequence). The CDR3 is CASSIPGTYEQFF. The CDR3 bases are TGTGCCAGTAGTATTCCGGGGACGTATGAGCAGTTCTTC.

In this sample, this clonotype turned up many times. The chain carries TRBV6-1 and TRBJ2-7, with D possibly being TRBD2 (6 bases). The CDR3 extends over 14 amino acids. V dropped 6 bases and J dropped 3 bases, with 15 bases sitting between them. Per the germline V gene, CDR1 is MNHNS and CDR2 is SASEGT. CDR3: CASRVPGTYYEQYF. The CDR3 nucleotides read TGTGCCAGCAGGGTACCCGGGACTTACTACGAGCAGTACTTC.

At least ten counts were recorded for this clonotype. This chain connects TRBV18 to TRBJ1-1; D uncertain. The germline V and J ends were trimmed by 3 bases and 10 bases, with 12 bases remaining between them. This CDR3 contains 12 residues. Germline CDR1 KGHSH, CDR2 LQKENI. The CDR3 sequence is CASSPNREGAFF. The DNA of the CDR3 is TGTGCCAGCTCACCCAATAGGGAAGGAGCTTTCTTT.

This clonotype was seen at least ten times. The chain carries TRBV20-1 and TRBJ2-3; the match to TRBD2 covers 13 bases. The CDR3 has 17 amino acids. J gave up 5 bases and V 3 bases, and 11 bases lay outside the gene matches. Germline V lookup: CDR1 DFQATT, CDR2 SNEGSKA (reference sequence). The CDR3 region has the DNA TGCAGTGCTAGGAGACCGGGACTAGCGGGATCAAAAGATACGCAGTATTTT. Protein sequence: CSARRPGLAGSKDTQYF.

This clonotype has just a few counts. This sequence may be a read error, since a much larger clone differs from it by one base. The CDR3 DNA reads as TGTGCCAGCATGGGCAGAAACTATGGCTACGCCTTC. Amino acid sequence: CASMGRNYGYAF. The chain has TRBV28 and TRBJ1-2; D is undetermined. Germline CDR1 is MDHEN and CDR2 is SYDVKM. The CDR3 is 12 residues long.

This clonotype was counted at least ten times. The rearrangement uses TRBV20-1 and TRBJ1-1; D is ambiguous. The CDR3 is 12 residues long. V gave up 1 base and J gave up 8 bases, with 11 bases separating them. CDR1 and CDR2 from the germline V gene are DFQATT and SNEGSKA (reference sequence). The CDR3 DNA follows: TGCAGTGCTAGAGTTGCTAGAGGCGAAGCTTTCTTT. It yields the protein CSARVARGEAFF.